The rows below give T cell receptor beta chains drawn from one sample of a study of shared clonotypes between healthy human individuals. Measured with immunoSEQ multiplex PCR; TCRdb has only the in-frame clones, and not every one. The sample consists of 1.5 million to 2.5 million clones, approximately 95% of them appearing once. The material sequenced was naive CD8+ T cells sorted from blood. These receptors all stem from a man aged 18 to 30 in good health. The CDR3 runs from the conserved cysteine through the conserved F or W.

V gene | CDR3 protein
TRBV5-4 | CASSLPTGQGRYEQYF
TRBV6-4 | CASSDSQEGTDTQYF
TRBV13 | CASSLVGGFGSSGANVLTF
TRBV9 | CASTSGSSSYEQYF
TRBV9 | CASSVDSYQNTDTQYF
TRBV27 | CASSIGHSYEQYF
TRBV5-6 | CASSLGVTGEKLFF
TRBV27 | CASGWTGNGYTF
TRBV27 | CASSFQGDNQPQHF
TRBV10-2 | CATQEYPTRGEAFF
TRBV5-1 | CASSLEIAPDTQYF
TRBV10-1 | CASSEGTSGSHSYEQYF
TRBV28 | CAISDNEQFF
TRBV10-2 | CASSESGFYEQYF
TRBV2 | CASRTGANYGYTF
TRBV7-8 | CASTLTGPAARETQYF
TRBV9 | CASSAGTSGAGEQYF
TRBV5-4 | CASSLDSNEKLFF
TRBV28 | CASSFRALYGGELFF
TRBV5-4 | CASSRGGGEEKLFF
TRBV7-8 | CASSPRQSSYEQYF
TRBV7-9 | CASSLEQVRSYNEQFF
TRBV30 | CAWSVSLNYGYTF
TRBV7-9 | CASSLLQSYEQYF
TRBV19 | CASSIEWADYEQYF
TRBV7-9 | CASSYGTGQAFF
TRBV11-2 | CASSLSGEKLFF
TRBV10-1 | CASSASLEWYEQFF
TRBV11-2 | CASSLVQIQETQYF
TRBV30 | CAWSVRSGTGELFF
TRBV11-1 | CASSQAEGIPDTQYF
TRBV7-8 | CASSYTRTGELFF